A single sample gave rise to the 17 T cell receptor beta chains below, sequenced in a study of lymphopenia after photon versus proton radiotherapy. Here immunoSEQ multiplex PCR was the method, and the copy in TCRdb shows in-frame clones only, minus some. The top ten hold over 1.2% of the sample, which has 70,000 to 95,000 clones, 83% seen once. The sequenced sample was peripheral blood, obtained from a patient treated with proton-based radiotherapy. These receptor sequences come from a man aged 60 to 75 with pancreatic cancer.

The chain links TRBV7-9 to TRBJ2-7; 10 bases are a match to TRBD2. The germline gives CDR1 SEHNR, CDR2 FQNEAQ (reference sequence). V was pared by 4 bases and J by 3 bases, with 9 bases of the junction left unmatched. The CDR3 has 16 amino acids. The CDR3 here is CASSSLRLAGDYEQYF. The CDR3 nucleotides read TGTGCCAGCAGCTCATTAAGACTAGCGGGTGACTACGAGCAGTACTTC.

This chain joins TRBV4-2 and TRBJ2-2; 12 bases agree with TRBD2. V gave up 4 bases and J gave up 4 bases; unmatched junction bases: 13. Per the germline V gene, CDR1 is LGHNA and CDR2 is YNFKEQ. The CDR3 totals 19 residues. Here the CDR3 reads CASSLIIGASGRATGELFF. The CDR3 coding sequence is TGTGCCAGCAGCCTTATCATTGGGGCTAGCGGGAGGGCCACCGGGGAGCTGTTTTTT.

The gene calls are TRBV7-2 and TRBJ2-7, with TRBD1 as a possible D gene (5 bases). The length of the CDR3 is 18 residues. Per the germline V gene, CDR1 is SGHTA and CDR2 is FQGNSA. V dropped 1 base and J dropped 0 bases, with 19 bases sitting between them. This chain's CDR3 is CASSLGPNTGPSSYEQYF. CDR3 sequence (DNA): TGTGCCAGCAGCTTAGGGCCTAACACAGGCCCGAGCTCCTACGAGCAGTACTTC.

The rearrangement uses TRBV29-1 and TRBJ2-7, with D possibly being TRBD1 (6 bases). Trimming stripped 7 bases from V and 2 bases from J, with 9 bases between. The CDR3 contains 11 residues. CDR1 and CDR2 from the germline V gene are SQVTM and ANQGSEA. DNA for the CDR3: TGCAGCGGGGCAGGGGCCTACGAGCAGTACTTC. It translates to CSGAGAYEQYF.

This chain connects TRBV30 to TRBJ2-2; D is ambiguous. CDR1 is GTSNPN, CDR2 SVGIG, per germline (reference sequence). V lost 2 bases and J 6 bases, leaving 4 bases between the germline ends. The CDR3 covers 11 residues. The CDR3 here is CAWSYSGELFF. The CDR3 nucleotides read TGTGCCTGGAGTTATTCCGGGGAGCTGTTTTTT.

The chain has TRBV14 and TRBJ2-7; 11 nucleotides match TRBD1. Germline loops: CDR1 SGHDN, CDR2 FVKESK. This CDR3 has 14 amino acids. The CDR3 spells CGPREDRGPDEQYF. The DNA for the CDR3 is TGTGGTCCAAGGGAGGACAGGGGGCCCGACGAGCAGTACTTC. Full variable domain (outside the CDR3, taken from reference TRBV14 and TRBJ2-7): EAGVTQFPSHSVIEKGQTVTLRCDPISGHDNLYWYRRVMGKEIKFLLHFVKESKQDESGMPNNRFLAERTGGTYSTLKVQPAELEDSGVYFCGPREDRGPDEQYFGPGTRLTVT.

The genes are TRBV29-1 and TRBJ2-4; D unclear. Germline CDR1 is SQVTM and CDR2 is ANQGSEA. The ends were cut back, 3 bases at V and 6 bases at J, with 12 bases in the middle. The CDR3 spans 13 residues. The CDR3 loop reads CSVDSTNGNIQYF. The CDR3 DNA sequence: TGCAGCGTTGATTCCACGAACGGAAACATTCAGTACTTC.

The chain recombines TRBV5-1 with TRBJ1-5; 11 positions agree with TRBD1. Germline V CDR1 and CDR2: SGHRS, YFSETQ. This CDR3 has 14 amino acids. The junction had 2 bases not matched to a gene; V was cut back by 4 bases and J by 5 bases. This CDR3 reads CASSVGQGDQPQHF. DNA for the CDR3: TGCGCCAGCAGCGTGGGACAGGGGGATCAGCCCCAGCATTTT. The variable domain in full, completed from reference TRBV5-1 and TRBJ1-5, reads KAGVTQTPRYLIKTRGQQVTLSCSPISGHRSVSWYQQTPGQGLQFLFEYFSETQRNKGNFPGRFSGRQFSNSRSEMNVSTLELGDSALYLCASSVGQGDQPQHFGDGTRLSIL.

The V gene is TRBV5-4, the J gene TRBJ1-2; TRBD1 is a possible D gene (6 bases). This CDR3 region has 14 residues. CDR1 is SGHNT and CDR2 is YYREEE in the germline V gene (reference sequence). V lost 4 bases and J lost 4, with 14 bases in between. CDR3 bases: TGTGCCAGCAGCCCCCGGGGGGCGAGCTATGGCTACACCTTC. Translating it yields CASSPRGASYGYTF.

DNA of the CDR3: TGTGCCATCAGTGTGGGACAGTACACTGAAGCTTTCTTT. Encoded protein: CAISVGQYTEAFF. V and J are TRBV10-3 and TRBJ1-1; 7 nucleotides agree with TRBD1. Germline CDR1 is ENHRY and CDR2 is SYGVKD. The V segment lost 4 bases and the J segment 3 bases; nucleotides outside the gene matches: 2. This CDR3 region has 13 residues.

This sequence joins TRBV9 and TRBJ2-7, with TRBD2 matching over 9 bases. Germline V lookup: CDR1 SGDLS, CDR2 YYNGEE. The CDR3 spans 15 residues. Trimming took 0 bases from V and 6 from J; bases not matched to a gene: 7. The DNA for the CDR3 is TGTGCCAGCAGCGTAGCTGCGGGAGGGCCGCTCGAGCAGTACTTC. It codes for CASSVAAGGPLEQYF.

The genes are TRBV5-4 and TRBJ2-2; D ambiguous. V was trimmed by 4 bases and J by 6 bases, leaving 10 bases between them. Germline V gives CDR1 SGHNT, CDR2 YYREEE (reference sequence). The CDR3 runs to 13 residues. The CDR3 sequence: CASSPTGPGELFF. The DNA for the CDR3 is TGTGCCAGCAGCCCGACCGGGCCCGGGGAGCTGTTTTTT.

V gene TRBV19 combines with J gene TRBJ1-1, with a possible D match to TRBD1 (6 bases). Trimming took 5 bases from V and 3 from J, leaving 16 bases between them. This CDR3 has 15 amino acids. Germline V gives CDR1 LNHDA, CDR2 SQIVND (reference sequence). The CDR3 here is CASSQGNSGDTEAFF. The CDR3 region has the DNA TGTGCCAGTAGTCAAGGAAATTCAGGGGACACTGAAGCTTTCTTT.

This rearrangement joins TRBV6-5 to TRBJ1-4; D is undetermined. The germline V and J ends were trimmed by 7 bases and 5 bases, with 14 bases remaining between them. The CDR3 sequence is 14 residues long. CDR1 is MNHEY and CDR2 is SVGAGI in the germline V gene. DNA for the CDR3: TGTGCCAGCAAGAATTTATGGCGAAATGAAAAACTGTTTTTT. As protein: CASKNLWRNEKLFF.

This sequence joins TRBV4-3 and TRBJ2-5; 12 nucleotides line up with TRBD2. The germline V gene has CDR1 LGHNA and CDR2 YSLEER. CDR3 length: 18 amino acids. The ends lost 1 base at V and 4 bases at J; junction bases unmatched: 10. The chain's CDR3 is CASSQGLAGVTDRETQYF. The CDR3 DNA is TGCGCCAGCAGCCAAGGACTAGCGGGAGTAACGGATCGAGAGACCCAGTACTTC.

This clone was seen a single time. The V gene is TRBV5-4, the J gene TRBJ2-7; 7 positions match TRBD1. Germline CDR1 SGHNT, CDR2 YYREEE (reference sequence). V shed 9 bases, J shed 0 bases, and the junction held 18 bases outside the gene matches. The CDR3 has 17 residues. CDR3 sequence reads: CATERRPTGANSYEQYF. DNA of the CDR3: TGTGCCACCGAACGACGGCCCACAGGGGCGAACTCCTACGAGCAGTACTTC.

The chain carries TRBV28 and TRBJ2-7; 7 bases are shared with TRBD2. Trimming removed 2 bases from V and 5 bases from J; junction bases left unmatched: 6. Per the germline V gene, CDR1 is MDHEN and CDR2 is SYDVKM. The CDR3 covers 14 residues. The CDR3: CASSLQGGRNEQYF. The DNA for the CDR3 is TGTGCCAGCAGTTTACAGGGCGGGAGAAACGAGCAGTACTTC.